This TCR beta chain was captured by sequencing in a study of identical twins. MiXCR, applied by TCRdb to the 5' RACE reads, yields one record per CDR3 protein. The sample shows about 660,000 distinct CDR3 sequences, roughly 8% of them seen only once. V lost 5 bases and J 5 bases, leaving 8 bases between the germline ends. The germline CDR1 and CDR2 sequences are KGHDR and SFDVKD. CDR3 length: 12 residues. In its sample, this clonotype was seen a few times. These same data were also listed under a study on yellow fever vaccine responses in identical twins.

This sequence joins TRBV24-1 and TRBJ2-5; D remains ambiguous. This TCR was sampled from a woman younger than 30 in good health. The sample taken for sequencing was PBMCs. CDR3 in amino acids: CATSVSSETQYF. The CDR3 coding sequence is TGTGCCACCAGTGTCAGCTCCGAGACCCAGTACTTC.